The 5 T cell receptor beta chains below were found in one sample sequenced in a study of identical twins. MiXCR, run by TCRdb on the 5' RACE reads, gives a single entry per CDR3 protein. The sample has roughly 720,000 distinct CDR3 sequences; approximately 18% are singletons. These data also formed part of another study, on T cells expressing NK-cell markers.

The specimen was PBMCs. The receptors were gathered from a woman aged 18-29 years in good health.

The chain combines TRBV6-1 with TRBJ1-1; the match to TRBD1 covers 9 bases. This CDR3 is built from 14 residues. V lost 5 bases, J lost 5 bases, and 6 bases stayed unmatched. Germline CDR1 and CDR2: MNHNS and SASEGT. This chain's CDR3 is CASSPPGQGTEAFF. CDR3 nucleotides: TGTGCCAGCAGTCCTCCGGGACAGGGAACTGAAGCTTTCTTT.

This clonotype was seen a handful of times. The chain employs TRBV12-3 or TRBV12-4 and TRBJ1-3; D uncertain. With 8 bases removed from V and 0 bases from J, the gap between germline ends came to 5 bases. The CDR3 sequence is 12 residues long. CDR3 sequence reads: CASRYSGNTIYF. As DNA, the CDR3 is TGTGCCAGCCGGTACTCTGGAAACACCATATATTTT.

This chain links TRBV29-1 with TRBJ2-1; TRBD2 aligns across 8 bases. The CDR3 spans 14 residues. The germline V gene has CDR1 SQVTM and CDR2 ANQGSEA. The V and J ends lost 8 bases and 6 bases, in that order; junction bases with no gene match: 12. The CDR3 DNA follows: TGCAGCATTGCTCGGGGGGGCTCGTCCAATGAGCAGTTCTTC. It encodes CSIARGGSSNEQFF.

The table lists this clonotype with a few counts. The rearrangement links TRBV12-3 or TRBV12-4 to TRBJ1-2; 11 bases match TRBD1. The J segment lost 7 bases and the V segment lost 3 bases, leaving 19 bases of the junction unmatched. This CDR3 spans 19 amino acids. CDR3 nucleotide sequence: TGTGCCAGCAGTTTCCCCCTTCCTGGACAGGGGGCGCGACTACGTGGCTACACCTTC. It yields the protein CASSFPLPGQGARLRGYTF.

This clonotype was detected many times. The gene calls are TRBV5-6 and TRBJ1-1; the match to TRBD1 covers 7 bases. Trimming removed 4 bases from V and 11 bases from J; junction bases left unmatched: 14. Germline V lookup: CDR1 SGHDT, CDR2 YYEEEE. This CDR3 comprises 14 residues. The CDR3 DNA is TGTGCCAGCAGCCTGGCGAGGGGGCGATTAGGGGCTTTCTTT. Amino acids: CASSLARGRLGAFF.